This record looks at one TCR beta chain sequence and its context. The antigen remains undetermined. CDR3 length: 18 amino acids. Trimming cost V 3 bases and J 4 bases; bases outside gene matches: 14. The V gene's germline CDR1 is PRHDT and CDR2 FYEKMQ (reference sequence). This specimen belongs to a study of Ad26.COV2.S vaccination and SARS-CoV-2 variants. Study-level background: Enrolled in COV1001, the donor was in the Ad26.COV2.S trial arm, which received the vaccine. The study, taken as a whole, reports: Possible underestimation of total T cell responses by the TCR breadth and depth analyses was noted. It was vaccine recipients, not placebo recipients, who had the higher spike-specific TCR breadth.

The data were produced by immunoSEQ multiplex PCR, yet TCRdb's version contains in-frame clones alone and is incomplete. The sample includes 300,000 to 350,000 clones, roughly 90% of them seen just once. This sample's treatment: roughly 20 received Ad26.COV2.S at low or high dose, single or two shots; several received placebo; per-sample allocation not given. Sampling occurred on day 63 after the first vaccine or placebo injection. The sequence derives from a person aged 18 to 59 who received the Ad26.COV2.S COVID-19 vaccine or a placebo. Sample: peripheral blood, taken in a trial of Ad26.COV2.S vaccine versus placebo. V gene TRBV13 combines with J gene TRBJ2-3; 9 bases fit TRBD2. The CDR3 sequence: CASSFFVAGELLADTQYF. The CDR3 nucleotides are TGTGCCAGCAGCTTTTTTGTAGCGGGAGAGCTTCTTGCAGATACGCAGTATTTT.